A selection of T cell receptor beta chains follows, all from one sample in a study of cytomegalovirus exposure and HLA in healthy donors. Generated by immunoSEQ multiplex PCR, the TCRdb table keeps only in-frame clones and is missing some. The sample records around 65,000 clones, around 62% being singletons. The material sequenced was PBMCs. Receptors were obtained from a man in his forties in good health and CMV-seropositive. Both conserved end residues are part of each CDR3. Fields, in order: CDR3 protein, CDR3 DNA, V gene, D gene, clone size, J gene. A D gene is named only where the DNA matches it firmly. Size is stated for part of the rows, as once, few or many counts, or as a class when the clone is expanded.

CDR3 protein: CASSRRTTVYEQYF
CDR3 DNA: TGTGCCAGCTCACGACGAACGACAGTCTACGAGCAGTACTTC
V gene: TRBV18
D gene: .
clone size: .
J gene: TRBJ2-7

CDR3 protein: CASSTGSSGNTIYF
CDR3 DNA: TGTGCCAGCTCTACAGGGAGTAGTGGAAACACCATATATTTT
V gene: TRBV6-1
D gene: .
clone size: .
J gene: TRBJ1-3

CDR3 protein: CASNGGGNTGELFF
CDR3 DNA: TGTGCCAGCAATGGGGGGGGAAACACCGGGGAGCTGTTTTTT
V gene: TRBV9
D gene: TRBD2
clone size: .
J gene: TRBJ2-2

CDR3 protein: CASSREGPRDTQYF
CDR3 DNA: TGCGCCAGCAGCCGAGAGGGCCCTCGTGATACGCAGTATTTT
V gene: TRBV4-1
D gene: .
clone size: .
J gene: TRBJ2-3

CDR3 protein: CASRLRQGAIYEQYF
CDR3 DNA: TGCGCCAGCAGATTAAGACAGGGGGCCATCTACGAGCAGTACTTC
V gene: TRBV4-1
D gene: TRBD1
clone size: .
J gene: TRBJ2-7

CDR3 protein: CASSVAAGSNTEAFF
CDR3 DNA: TGTGCCAGCAGCGTAGCTGCAGGGTCGAACACTGAAGCTTTCTTT
V gene: TRBV9
D gene: .
clone size: .
J gene: TRBJ1-1

CDR3 protein: CSVDGGRGETQYF
CDR3 DNA: TGCAGCGTTGACGGGGGGAGGGGGGAGACCCAGTACTTC
V gene: TRBV29-1
D gene: .
clone size: .
J gene: TRBJ2-5

CDR3 protein: CAIPTGPMAGANVLTF
CDR3 DNA: TGTGCCATACCGACAGGACCCATGGCCGGGGCCAACGTCCTGACTTTC
V gene: TRBV10-3
D gene: .
clone size: .
J gene: TRBJ2-6

CDR3 protein: CASSLARTGNEQYF
CDR3 DNA: TGTGCCAGCAGCTTAGCAAGGACAGGGAATGAGCAGTACTTC
V gene: TRBV7-2
D gene: TRBD1
clone size: .
J gene: TRBJ2-7

CDR3 protein: CASSQGSASESYEQYF
CDR3 DNA: TGTGCCAGCAGCCAAGGCAGTGCTAGCGAGTCCTACGAGCAGTACTTC
V gene: TRBV4-2
D gene: .
clone size: .
J gene: TRBJ2-7

CDR3 protein: CASSLFGGAHNEQFF
CDR3 DNA: TGTGCCAGCAGCTTGTTTGGGGGGGCGCACAATGAGCAGTTCTTC
V gene: TRBV5-8
D gene: .
clone size: .
J gene: TRBJ2-1

CDR3 protein: CASSDLPVVSGANVLTF
CDR3 DNA: TGTGCCAGCAGTGACCTACCTGTTGTCTCTGGGGCCAACGTCCTGACTTTC
V gene: TRBV6-1
D gene: .
clone size: few
J gene: TRBJ2-6

CDR3 protein: CASDQGHEQFF
CDR3 DNA: TGTGCCAGCGACCAGGGTCATGAGCAGTTCTTC
V gene: TRBV5-5
D gene: .
clone size: .
J gene: TRBJ2-1

CDR3 protein: CASSRGLAGGATGANVLTF
CDR3 DNA: TGCGCCAGCAGCCGGGGACTAGCGGGAGGCGCAACCGGGGCCAACGTCCTGACTTTC
V gene: TRBV4-3
D gene: TRBD2
clone size: .
J gene: TRBJ2-6

CDR3 protein: CASSRGQDSYNEQFF
CDR3 DNA: TGTGCCAGCAGCAGAGGACAGGACTCCTACAATGAGCAGTTCTTC
V gene: TRBV21-1
D gene: .
clone size: .
J gene: TRBJ2-1

CDR3 protein: CASSAPRGRDYEQYF
CDR3 DNA: TGTGCCAGCTCCGCCCCCAGGGGCAGGGACTACGAGCAGTACTTC
V gene: TRBV6-6
D gene: .
clone size: few
J gene: TRBJ2-7

CDR3 protein: CAWQGQSNTEAFF
CDR3 DNA: TGTGCCTGGCAGGGACAGTCGAACACTGAAGCTTTCTTT
V gene: TRBV30
D gene: TRBD1
clone size: .
J gene: TRBJ1-1

CDR3 protein: CSVDGLAGGPGTDTQYF
CDR3 DNA: TGCAGCGTTGATGGGCTAGCGGGAGGGCCCGGCACAGATACGCAGTATTTT
V gene: TRBV29-1
D gene: TRBD2
clone size: .
J gene: TRBJ2-3

CDR3 protein: CASSPTGSYEQYF
CDR3 DNA: TGTGCCAGCAGCCCGACAGGCTCCTACGAGCAGTACTTC
V gene: TRBV5-6
D gene: .
clone size: many
J gene: TRBJ2-7

CDR3 protein: CASRPSRDRGLNEKLFF
CDR3 DNA: TGCGCCAGCAGACCGAGCCGGGACAGGGGGCTTAATGAAAAACTGTTTTTT
V gene: TRBV5-1
D gene: TRBD1
clone size: .
J gene: TRBJ1-4

CDR3 protein: CSVDSPGLAEDTQYF
CDR3 DNA: TGCAGCGTTGACTCTCCGGGACTAGCGGAAGATACGCAGTATTTT
V gene: TRBV29-1
D gene: TRBD2
clone size: .
J gene: TRBJ2-3

CDR3 protein: CASSRSGTDTYNEQFF
CDR3 DNA: TGCGCCAGCAGCAGATCCGGGACAGACACTTACAATGAGCAGTTCTTC
V gene: TRBV5-1
D gene: TRBD1
clone size: .
J gene: TRBJ2-1

CDR3 protein: CASRYGTGGAEAFF
CDR3 DNA: TGTGCCAGCAGATACGGGACAGGGGGCGCCGAAGCTTTCTTT
V gene: TRBV6-5
D gene: TRBD1
clone size: many
J gene: TRBJ1-1

CDR3 protein: CASSGDSEQYF
CDR3 DNA: TGCGCCAGCAGCGGAGACAGTGAGCAGTACTTC
V gene: TRBV5-1
D gene: .
clone size: .
J gene: TRBJ2-7

CDR3 protein: CASSERSTDTQYF
CDR3 DNA: TGTGCCAGCAGCGAGCGGTCCACAGATACGCAGTATTTT
V gene: TRBV11-3
D gene: .
clone size: many
J gene: TRBJ2-3

CDR3 protein: CAISLLHNEQFF
CDR3 DNA: TGTGCCATCAGTCTACTACACAATGAGCAGTTCTTC
V gene: TRBV10-3
D gene: .
clone size: once
J gene: TRBJ2-1

CDR3 protein: CASSSDQRTPSSYNSPLHF
CDR3 DNA: TGTGCCAGCAGCTCCGACCAAAGGACACCAAGCTCCTATAATTCACCCCTCCACTTT
V gene: TRBV7-9
D gene: .
clone size: .
J gene: TRBJ1-6

CDR3 protein: CASSDRGGGYTEAFF
CDR3 DNA: TGTGCCAGCAGCGATAGGGGGGGTGGCTACACTGAAGCTTTCTTT
V gene: TRBV7-8
D gene: .
clone size: .
J gene: TRBJ1-1

CDR3 protein: CASKPGQGFSPLHF
CDR3 DNA: TGTGCCAGCAAACCGGGACAGGGGTTCTCACCCCTCCACTTT
V gene: TRBV6-1
D gene: TRBD1
clone size: .
J gene: TRBJ1-6

CDR3 protein: CAMKRGPMEDTQYF
CDR3 DNA: TGTGCCATGAAAAGGGGGCCGATGGAAGATACGCAGTATTTT
V gene: TRBV10-3
D gene: TRBD1
clone size: .
J gene: TRBJ2-3

CDR3 protein: CASSLDRGHFYGYTF
CDR3 DNA: TGTGCCAGCAGCTTAGACAGGGGGCATTTCTATGGCTACACCTTC
V gene: TRBV7-2
D gene: TRBD1
clone size: .
J gene: TRBJ1-2

CDR3 protein: CASSLPGQGGDEQFF
CDR3 DNA: TGTGCCAGCAGCTTACCGGGACAGGGCGGCGATGAGCAGTTCTTC
V gene: TRBV13
D gene: TRBD1
clone size: .
J gene: TRBJ2-1

CDR3 protein: CASSESVGDGTGELFF
CDR3 DNA: TGTGCCAGCAGTGAATCAGTGGGAGATGGCACCGGGGAGCTGTTTTTT
V gene: TRBV25-1
D gene: .
clone size: medium-sized
J gene: TRBJ2-2

CDR3 protein: CASSAGAFGGTEAFF
CDR3 DNA: TGCGCCAGCAGTGCGGGAGCCTTTGGAGGCACTGAAGCTTTCTTT
V gene: TRBV10-2
D gene: .
clone size: .
J gene: TRBJ1-1

CDR3 protein: CASSFPNSPLHF
CDR3 DNA: TGTGCCAGCAGTTTTCCGAATTCACCCCTCCACTTT
V gene: TRBV27
D gene: .
clone size: .
J gene: TRBJ1-6

CDR3 protein: CASSAGTSGYGYTF
CDR3 DNA: TGTGCCAGCAGTGCGGGAACGAGCGGGTATGGCTACACCTTC
V gene: TRBV2
D gene: .
clone size: few
J gene: TRBJ1-2

CDR3 protein: CAWSLGLDPYNEQFF
CDR3 DNA: TGTGCCTGGAGCCTGGGACTCGACCCCTACAATGAGCAGTTCTTC
V gene: TRBV30
D gene: .
clone size: .
J gene: TRBJ2-1

CDR3 protein: CASSLLSTDTQYF
CDR3 DNA: TGCGCCAGCAGCTTACTCAGCACAGATACGCAGTATTTT
V gene: TRBV5-1
D gene: .
clone size: once
J gene: TRBJ2-3

CDR3 protein: CASSPGQGGYGYTF
CDR3 DNA: TGCGCCAGCAGCCCAGGACAGGGGGGGTATGGCTACACCTTC
V gene: TRBV5-1
D gene: TRBD1
clone size: .
J gene: TRBJ1-2

CDR3 protein: CASGGLAGYQETQHF
CDR3 DNA: TGTGCCAGCGGGGGACTAGCGGGGTACCAAGAGACCCAGCACTTC
V gene: TRBV6-1
D gene: TRBD2
clone size: .
J gene: TRBJ2-5

CDR3 protein: CASSVGGQIAEAFF
CDR3 DNA: TGTGCCAGCAGCGTAGGGGGGCAAATCGCTGAAGCTTTCTTT
V gene: TRBV9
D gene: .
clone size: .
J gene: TRBJ1-1

CDR3 protein: CASSPPGGYNSPLHF
CDR3 DNA: TGTGCTAGCAGCCCCCCCGGGGGCTATAATTCACCCCTCCACTTT
V gene: TRBV7-7
D gene: .
clone size: .
J gene: TRBJ1-6

CDR3 protein: CASSQDRASGIEQFF
CDR3 DNA: TGCGCCAGCAGCCAAGATCGGGCTAGCGGGATTGAGCAGTTCTTC
V gene: TRBV4-3
D gene: TRBD2
clone size: once
J gene: TRBJ2-1

CDR3 protein: CASSSRDTPYNEQFF
CDR3 DNA: TGCGCCAGCAGCTCTCGGGACACACCCTACAATGAGCAGTTCTTC
V gene: TRBV5-1
D gene: .
clone size: few
J gene: TRBJ2-1

CDR3 protein: CASSWVSRTSGGRNTGELFF
CDR3 DNA: TGTGCCAGTAGTTGGGTCTCCCGGACTAGCGGGGGCCGGAACACCGGGGAGCTGTTTTTT
V gene: TRBV19
D gene: TRBD2
clone size: .
J gene: TRBJ2-2

CDR3 protein: CASSWTSGGFYEQYF
CDR3 DNA: TGCGCCAGCAGCTGGACTAGCGGGGGTTTTTACGAGCAGTACTTC
V gene: TRBV5-1
D gene: TRBD2
clone size: .
J gene: TRBJ2-7

CDR3 protein: CASSPQGQGKQYF
CDR3 DNA: TGTGCCAGCAGTCCTCAGGGACAGGGTAAGCAGTACTTC
V gene: TRBV27
D gene: TRBD1
clone size: .
J gene: TRBJ2-7

CDR3 protein: CANSLRSYEQYF
CDR3 DNA: TGTGCCAATAGTCTGCGCTCCTACGAGCAGTACTTC
V gene: TRBV2
D gene: .
clone size: once
J gene: TRBJ2-7

CDR3 protein: CASSRETAADSGNTIYF
CDR3 DNA: TGCGCCAGCAGCCGGGAGACCGCCGCGGACTCTGGAAACACCATATATTTT
V gene: TRBV4-3
D gene: .
clone size: .
J gene: TRBJ1-3